The 9 T cell receptor beta chains reported below all come from one sample, sequenced in a study of cytomegalovirus exposure and HLA in healthy donors. 60 Vbeta and 13 Jbeta primers were used in PCR. The method was immunoSEQ multiplex PCR; TCRdb's version includes in-frame clones alone and lacks a portion of them. Its table lists tens of thousands of clones. The sequenced sample was PBMCs. The receptors were gathered from a man aged 35 to 55 in good health and CMV-seronegative.

The rearrangement joins TRBV11-2 to TRBJ1-1; D is uncertain. Per germline, CDR1 SGHAT and CDR2 FQNNGV. The ends were cut back, 1 base at V and 3 bases at J, with 6 bases in the middle. The CDR3 is made up of 13 amino acids. The CDR3: CASSLVPDTEAFF. The DNA for the CDR3 is TGTGCCAGCAGCTTAGTACCAGACACTGAAGCTTTCTTT.

The V gene is TRBV28, the J gene TRBJ1-1; D ambiguous. The CDR3 is 15 residues long. V was trimmed by 7 bases and J by 1 base, leaving 16 bases between them. CDR1 and CDR2 (germline): MDHEN, SYDVKM. CDR3 in amino acids: CASTRPRTANTEAFF. CDR3 nucleotides: TGTGCCAGCACCCGTCCCCGTACAGCGAACACTGAAGCTTTCTTT.

The chain links TRBV4-3 to TRBJ2-3; maybe TRBD1 (5 bases). Germline CDR1 reads LGHNA; CDR2 reads YSLEER. The CDR3 has 14 amino acids. V was shortened by 6 bases and J by 2 bases, with 12 bases between the two germline ends. As DNA, the CDR3 is TGCGCCAGCAGTCCAGGGTATAACACAGATACGCAGTATTTT. It translates to CASSPGYNTDTQYF.

The J gene is TRBJ2-7, the V gene TRBV5-6, with 9 bases aligning to TRBD1. V shed 4 bases and J 7 bases; nucleotides not matched to a gene: 9. The CDR3 is 14 residues long. Germline V CDR1 and CDR2: SGHDT, YYEEEE. The CDR3 here is CASSAGTGLREQYF. The CDR3 DNA is TGTGCCAGCAGCGCGGGGACAGGGCTTCGAGAGCAGTACTTC.

The CDR3 sequence is CSVDLRGQGAAYEQYF. The CDR3 nucleotides read TGCAGCGTTGACCTACGTGGACAGGGGGCTGCTTACGAGCAGTACTTC. The V gene is TRBV29-1, the J gene TRBJ2-7; the match to TRBD1 covers 11 bases. In germline, CDR1 is SQVTM, CDR2 ANQGSEA. After removal of 3 bases from V and 4 bases from J, the junction contained 11 bases not matched to a gene. The CDR3 contains 16 residues.

V is TRBV5-1 and J is TRBJ1-1, with 7 bases lining up with TRBD1. V trimming: 0 bases; J trimming: 4 bases; junction bases outside the gene matches: 9. The CDR3 extends over 16 amino acids. The germline V gene has CDR1 SGHRS and CDR2 YFSETQ. The CDR3 sequence is CASSLAVLRQGTEAFF. CDR3 in DNA: TGCGCCAGCAGCTTGGCCGTGCTTAGACAGGGCACTGAAGCTTTCTTT.

The chain links TRBV5-1 to TRBJ1-2; D not certain. This CDR3 spans 13 amino acids. V lost 5 bases to trimming and J lost 0 bases, with 8 bases between them. CDR1 and CDR2 (germline): SGHRS, YFSETQ. The CDR3 DNA sequence: TGCGCCAGCAGACAGAACTCTAACTATGGCTACACCTTC. It yields the protein CASRQNSNYGYTF.

The V gene is TRBV28, the J gene TRBJ1-1; D unresolved. CDR3 size: 13 residues. CDR1 and CDR2 from the germline V gene are MDHEN and SYDVKM. CDR3 sequence: CGAKIRPNTEAFF. The DNA of the CDR3 is TGTGGGGCGAAAATCCGCCCGAACACTGAAGCTTTCTTT.

The rearrangement joins TRBV7-7 to TRBJ2-3; the match to TRBD2 covers 10 bases. CDR3 length: 16 residues. J was trimmed by 5 bases and V by 5 bases; bases with no gene match: 10. Germline CDR1 and CDR2: SSHAT and FNYEAQ (reference sequence). CDR3 amino acids: CASSPGIAGGGDTQYF. As DNA, the CDR3 is TGTGCCAGCAGCCCCGGGATAGCGGGGGGTGGAGATACGCAGTATTTT.